This record looks at one T cell receptor beta chain sequence and its context. The antigen is not known. The data derive from a study of CD8+ T cells in alopecia areata. Study results and limitations: The study found TCR sharing across patients less clear than in mice, possibly for HLA reasons. Having just one nonresponder leaves the connection between baseline CD8+ expansion and response unresolved.

The germline V gene encodes CDR1 SGHAT and CDR2 FQNNGV. V lost 0 bases to trimming and J lost 4 bases, with 12 bases between them. The CDR3 covers 15 residues. Reverse transcribed after extraction, RNA yielded cDNA as the sequencing template. Sequencing used immunoSEQ multiplex PCR; TCRdb keeps in-frame clones, though not all of them. The table includes 160,000 or so clones, approximately 52% detected once. Indicated treatment: oral pan-JAK inhibitor, 5-10 mg twice daily. From PBMCs, CD4+ and CD8+ T cells were sorted. The sample in question was CD4+ T cells sorted from blood, obtained at week 56, from a patient treated with tofacitinib. The source is a human donor with alopecia areata. The chain couples TRBV11-2 to TRBJ1-2, with D perhaps matching TRBD1 (6 bases). The CDR3 here is CASSLDPGAFYGYTF. The CDR3 nucleotides are TGTGCCAGCAGCTTAGATCCAGGGGCCTTCTATGGCTACACCTTC.